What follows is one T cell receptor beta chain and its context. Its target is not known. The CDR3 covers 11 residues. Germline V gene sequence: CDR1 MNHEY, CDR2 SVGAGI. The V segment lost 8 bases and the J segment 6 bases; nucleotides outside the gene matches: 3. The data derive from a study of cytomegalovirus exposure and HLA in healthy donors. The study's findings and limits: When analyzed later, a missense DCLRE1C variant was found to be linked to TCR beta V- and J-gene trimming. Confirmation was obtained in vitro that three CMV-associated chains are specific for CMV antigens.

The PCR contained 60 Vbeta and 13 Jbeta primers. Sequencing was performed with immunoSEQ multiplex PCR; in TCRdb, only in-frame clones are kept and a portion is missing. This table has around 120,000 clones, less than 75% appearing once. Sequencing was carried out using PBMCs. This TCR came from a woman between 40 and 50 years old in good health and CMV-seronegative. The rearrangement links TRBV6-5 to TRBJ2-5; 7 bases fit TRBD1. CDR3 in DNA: TGTGCCAGCCGACAGGGCCAGACCCAGTACTTC. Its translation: CASRQGQTQYF.